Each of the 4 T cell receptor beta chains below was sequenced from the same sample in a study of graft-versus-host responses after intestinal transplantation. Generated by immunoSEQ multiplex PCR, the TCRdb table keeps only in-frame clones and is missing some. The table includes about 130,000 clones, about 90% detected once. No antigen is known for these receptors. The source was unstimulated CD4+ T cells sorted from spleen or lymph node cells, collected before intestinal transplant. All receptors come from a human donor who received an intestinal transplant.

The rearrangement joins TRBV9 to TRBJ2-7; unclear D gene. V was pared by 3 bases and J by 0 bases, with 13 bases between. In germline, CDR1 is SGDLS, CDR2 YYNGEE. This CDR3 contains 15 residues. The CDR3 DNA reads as TGTGCCAGCAGCGCCTCTGGCCAGCCCTCCTACGAGCAGTACTTC. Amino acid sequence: CASSASGQPSYEQYF.

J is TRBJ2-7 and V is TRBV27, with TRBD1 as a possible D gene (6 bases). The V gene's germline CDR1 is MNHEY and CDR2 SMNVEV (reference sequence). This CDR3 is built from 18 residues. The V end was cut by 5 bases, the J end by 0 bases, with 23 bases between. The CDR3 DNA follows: TGTGCCAGCAGTCCCTCAGGGGCTTGGGGTTCGAGCTCCTACGAGCAGTACTTC. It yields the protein CASSPSGAWGSSSYEQYF.

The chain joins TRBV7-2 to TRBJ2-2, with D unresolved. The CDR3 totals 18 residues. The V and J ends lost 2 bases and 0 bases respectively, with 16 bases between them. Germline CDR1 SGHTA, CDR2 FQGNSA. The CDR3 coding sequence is TGTGCCAGCAGCTTACACCTCGTCAAGCGTCCGAACACCGGGGAGCTGTTTTTT. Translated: CASSLHLVKRPNTGELFF.

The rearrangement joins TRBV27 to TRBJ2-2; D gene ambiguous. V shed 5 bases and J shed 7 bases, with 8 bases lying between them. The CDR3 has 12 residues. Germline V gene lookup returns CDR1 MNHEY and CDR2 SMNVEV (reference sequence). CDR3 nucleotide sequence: TGTGCCAGCAGTGTCGGGTTCGGGGAGCTGTTTTTT. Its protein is CASSVGFGELFF.